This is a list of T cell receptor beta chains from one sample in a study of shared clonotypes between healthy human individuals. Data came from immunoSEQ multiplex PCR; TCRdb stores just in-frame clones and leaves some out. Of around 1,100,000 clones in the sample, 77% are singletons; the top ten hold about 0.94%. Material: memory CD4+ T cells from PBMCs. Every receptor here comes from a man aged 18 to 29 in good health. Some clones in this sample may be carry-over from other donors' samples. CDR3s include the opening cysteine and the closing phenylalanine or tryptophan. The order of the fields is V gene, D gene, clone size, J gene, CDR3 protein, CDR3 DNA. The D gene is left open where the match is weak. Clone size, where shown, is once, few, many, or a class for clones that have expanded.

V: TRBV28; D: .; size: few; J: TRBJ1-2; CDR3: CASSPPTGITYGYTF; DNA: TGTGCCAGCAGCCCACCTACGGGGATAACCTATGGCTACACCTTC
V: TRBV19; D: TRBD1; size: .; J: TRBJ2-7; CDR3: CASSMTGETEQYF; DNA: TGTGCCAGTAGTATGACAGGGGAAACCGAGCAGTACTTC
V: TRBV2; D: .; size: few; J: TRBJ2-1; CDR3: CASSESGRRTNEQFF; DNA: TGTGCCAGCAGTGAATCCGGGAGAAGGACCAATGAGCAGTTCTTC
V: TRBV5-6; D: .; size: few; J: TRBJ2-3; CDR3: CASSLIMHTQYF; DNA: TGTGCCAGCAGCTTGATCATGCATACGCAGTATTTT
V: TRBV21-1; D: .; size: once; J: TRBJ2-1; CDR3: CASSKMGVPLYNEQFF; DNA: TGTGCCAGCAGCAAAATGGGCGTCCCTCTCTACAATGAGCAGTTCTTC
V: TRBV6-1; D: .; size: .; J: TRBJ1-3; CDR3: CASNKGSSGNTIYF; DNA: TGTGCCAGCAACAAAGGGAGTTCTGGAAACACCATATATTTT
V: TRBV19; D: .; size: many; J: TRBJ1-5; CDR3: CASSIELGRISNQPQHF; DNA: TGTGCCAGTAGTATAGAGCTGGGAAGGATCTCGAATCAGCCCCAGCATTTT
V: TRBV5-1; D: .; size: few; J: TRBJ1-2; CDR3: CASSLTGGYTF; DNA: TGCGCCAGCAGTCTTACAGGAGGCTACACCTTC
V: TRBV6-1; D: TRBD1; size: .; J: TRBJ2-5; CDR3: CASSLDRDMATQYF; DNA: TGTGCCAGCAGTTTAGACAGGGATATGGCGACCCAGTACTTC
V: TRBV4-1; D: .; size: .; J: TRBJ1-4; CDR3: CASSLRARDEKLFF; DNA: TGCGCCAGCAGCCTCCGGGCTAGGGATGAAAAACTGTTTTTT
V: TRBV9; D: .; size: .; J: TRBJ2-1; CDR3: CASTRGGAGGPDGHEQFF; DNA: TGTGCCAGCACGCGGGGCGGGGCAGGGGGTCCTGATGGGCATGAGCAGTTCTTC
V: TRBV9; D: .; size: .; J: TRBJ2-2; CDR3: CASSAAGLAGELFF; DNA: TGTGCCAGCAGCGCCGCTGGCTTGGCCGGGGAGCTGTTTTTT
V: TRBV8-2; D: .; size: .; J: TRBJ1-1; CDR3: CGSTSAALSPASPPGLRNTEAFF; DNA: TGTGGCAGCACATCCGCAGCCCTGTCTCCCGCTAGTCCCCCGGGACTCAGGAACACTGAAGCTTTCTTT
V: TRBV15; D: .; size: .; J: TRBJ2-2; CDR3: CATSRGAASGGELFF; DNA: TGTGCCACCAGCAGAGGGGCGGCCTCGGGAGGGGAGCTGTTTTTT
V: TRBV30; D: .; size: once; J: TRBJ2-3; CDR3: CAWSPGRSTDTQYF; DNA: TGTGCCTGGAGCCCGGGACGGAGCACAGATACGCAGTATTTT
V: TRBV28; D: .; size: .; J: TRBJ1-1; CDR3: CASSLSSGGGTEAFF; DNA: TGTGCCAGCAGTTTATCATCCGGGGGCGGCACTGAAGCTTTCTTT
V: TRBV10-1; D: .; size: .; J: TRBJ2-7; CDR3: CARPGWPYEQYF; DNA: TGCGCCAGGCCCGGCTGGCCCTACGAGCAGTACTTC
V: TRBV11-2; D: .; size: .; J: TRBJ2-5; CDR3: CASSLRPTETQYF; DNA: TGTGCCAGCAGCTTAAGACCAACAGAGACCCAGTACTTC
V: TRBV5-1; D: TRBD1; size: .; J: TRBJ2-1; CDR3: CASSLGQGEFF; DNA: TGCGCCAGCAGCTTGGGCCAGGGGGAGTTCTTC
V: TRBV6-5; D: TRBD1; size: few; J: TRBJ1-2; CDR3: CASTGTGVYGYTF; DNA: TGTGCCAGCACCGGGACAGGGGTGTATGGCTACACCTTC
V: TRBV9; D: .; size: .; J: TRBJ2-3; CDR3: CASSEPSGTDTQYF; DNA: TGTGCCAGCAGCGAGCCCTCGGGCACAGATACGCAGTATTTT
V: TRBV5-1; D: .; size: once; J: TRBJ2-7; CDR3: CASSPAYGVAIAQLYEQYF; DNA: TGCGCCAGCAGCCCAGCTTATGGGGTGGCGATAGCGCAACTCTACGAGCAGTACTTC
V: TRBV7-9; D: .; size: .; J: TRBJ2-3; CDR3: CASSELKWIGITDTQYF; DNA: TGTGCCAGCAGCGAACTAAAATGGATAGGGATCACAGATACGCAGTATTTT
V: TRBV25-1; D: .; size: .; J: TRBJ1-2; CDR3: CASSEAQGNGYTF; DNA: TGTGCCAGCAGTGAAGCTCAGGGAAATGGCTACACCTTC
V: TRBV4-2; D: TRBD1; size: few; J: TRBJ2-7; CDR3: CASSQDRSGQGIEQYF; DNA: TGTGCCAGCAGCCAAGACCGAAGCGGACAGGGAATCGAGCAGTACTTC
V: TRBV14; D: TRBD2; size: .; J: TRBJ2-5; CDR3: CASSQIGLAGRETQYF; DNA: TGTGCCAGCAGCCAAATCGGACTAGCGGGTCGGGAGACCCAGTACTTC
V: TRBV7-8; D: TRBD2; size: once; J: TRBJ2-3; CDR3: CASSLWYRTSTYTQYF; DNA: TGTGCCAGCAGCTTATGGTATCGGACTAGCACCTATACGCAGTATTTT
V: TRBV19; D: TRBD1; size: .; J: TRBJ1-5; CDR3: CASSRDRVGNQPQHF; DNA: TGTGCCAGTAGTAGGGACAGGGTAGGCAATCAGCCCCAGCATTTT
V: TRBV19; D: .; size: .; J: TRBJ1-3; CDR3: CASVAGPGRNTIYF; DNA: TGTGCCAGCGTTGCGGGACCCGGCAGGAACACCATATATTTT
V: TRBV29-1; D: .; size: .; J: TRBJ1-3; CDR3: CSVGWAGNTIYF; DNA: TGCAGCGTTGGTTGGGCTGGAAACACCATATATTTT
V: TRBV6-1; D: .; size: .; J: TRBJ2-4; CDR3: CATRDRLAKNIQYF; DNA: TGTGCCACCCGAGACAGACTAGCCAAAAACATTCAGTACTTC